This TCR beta chain was sequenced in a study of T cell repertoires in cytomegalovirus infection. On the study more broadly: Used in the study were CMV epitopes, some recently identified and HLA-C-restricted, others well-studied and HLA-B-restricted. CMV infection plus the matching HLA type was flagged by public TCR beta signatures.

Study findings and constraints: The response measured ex vivo was dominated by TCR beta clonotypes (HLA-C-restricted and CMV-specific). Summed public TCR beta family frequency identified CMV carriers bearing the relevant HLA.

TCRdb reanalysed the reads using MiXCR and keeps one entry per CDR3 protein. The table lists a few hundred thousand distinct CDR3 sequences, roughly 42% of them singletons. Trimming took 4 bases from V and 1 from J, leaving 15 bases between them. This CDR3 is 16 amino acids long. Germline V gives CDR1 SGHTA, CDR2 FQGNSA. Turning to this clonotype: Its antigen is unidentified.

This receptor was obtained from a human donor in good health (CMV status not recorded). Some clones in this sample may be carry-over from other donors' samples. Sequenced material: cultured PBMCs, taken from culture after CMV antigen stimulation. The rearrangement joins TRBV7-2 to TRBJ2-3; a weak D match, TRBD2 (6 bases). The CDR3 protein is CASSSLGRRGTDTQYF. The CDR3 DNA sequence: TGTGCCAGCAGCTCCCTGGGGAGGCGGGGCACAGATACGCAGTATTTT.